This entry is about one T cell receptor (beta chain). The source of the sample is a study of identifying expanded T cells in peripheral blood. The protocol was immunoSEQ multiplex PCR, while the TCRdb copy is restricted to in-frame clones and leaves out a portion. This sample carries about 85,000 clones, 70% to 90% of them seen once, and the ten largest clones take 15% to 20%. Healthy donors had no documented immune events, such as infections, while sampled. The ends lost 0 bases at V and 15 bases at J; junction bases unmatched: 4. The length of the CDR3 is 12 residues. CDR1 and CDR2 from the germline V gene are SGDLS and YYNGEE.

Source material: blood. The clonotype originates from a person aged 18 to 75 in good health. V is TRBV9 and J is TRBJ2-1; TRBD1 agrees at 9 bases. This CDR3 is CASSVEGTGPFF. CDR3 bases: TGTGCCAGCAGCGTAGAGGGGACAGGGCCGTTCTTC.